These 20 T cell receptor beta chains were all obtained from the same sample, sequenced in a study of shared clonotypes between healthy human individuals (dated by TCRdb to 2018 to 2021). CD8 naive samples were CD45RO-negative cells positively selected for CCR7, giving a CD45RA+CCR7+ population that excluded TemRA cells. The method was the immunoSEQ multiplex PCR assay. The table was pulled from immuneACCESS by TCRdb, which kept in-frame rearrangements only. Such tables lose some clones; where checked, under half of the loss comes from unresolved V genes, and the rest has no known cause. In all, the sample holds about 2.1 million clones, and just under 95% of those were seen once. Of the sample, about 1.7% falls within the top ten clones. Input material: naive CD8+ T cells from PBMCs. The cell subset or site label here, explained by the study, means: CD45RA+CCR7+. The source is a man younger than 35 in good health. Some clones in this sample may be carry-over from other donors' samples.

The V gene is TRBV4-1, the J gene TRBJ1-4, with D uncertain. Looked up from germline, CDR1 is MGHRA and CDR2 is YSYEKL. Between the trimmed V and J ends, which lost 5 bases and 6 bases, there was a span of 7 bases. CDR3 length equals 12 residues. Here the CDR3 DNA reads TGCGCCAGCAGCGGTAGGGATGAAAAACTGTTTTTT. It yields the protein CASSGRDEKLFF.

This chain links TRBV7-2 with TRBJ2-1, with D maybe TRBD2 (5 bases). V was pared by 5 bases and J by 0 bases, with 14 bases between. Germline V CDR1 and CDR2: SGHTA, FQGNSA. CDR3 length: 16 amino acids. The CDR3 bases are TGTGCCAGCAGCCACACCATAACTAGCTCCTACAATGAGCAGTTCTTC. Encoded protein: CASSHTITSSYNEQFF. The variable domain in full, completed from reference TRBV7-2 and TRBJ2-1, reads GAGVSQSPSNKVTEKGKDVELRCDPISGHTALYWYRQSLGQGLEFLIYFQGNSAPDKSGLPSDRFSAERTGGSVSTLTIQRTQQEDSAVYLCASSHTITSSYNEQFFGPGTRLTVL.

About this clone itself: Other DNA sequences within the sample encode an identical CDR3. CDR3 region: CAISESGTGGTGELFF. CDR3 coding DNA: TGTGCCATCAGTGAGTCCGGGACAGGCGGAACCGGGGAGCTGTTTTTT. The chain combines TRBV10-3 with TRBJ2-2; 8 bases fit TRBD1. V was clipped by 0 bases and J by 5 bases; unmatched bases: 5. The CDR3 is 16 amino acids. The germline CDR1 and CDR2 sequences are ENHRY and SYGVKD.

The chain recombines TRBV7-8 with TRBJ2-7; 9 nucleotides line up with TRBD1. V shed 7 bases and J 7 bases; nucleotides not matched to a gene: 14. Germline V gene sequence: CDR1 SGHVS, CDR2 FQNEAQ. The CDR3 sequence is 15 residues long. The CDR3 loop reads CASILIGTGMGEQYF. CDR3 nucleotides: TGTGCCAGCATCCTCATCGGGACAGGGATGGGAGAGCAGTACTTC.

The chain is built from TRBV28 and TRBJ2-3, with D possibly TRBD1 on 6 matching bases. Trimming took 8 bases from V and 2 from J, leaving 17 bases between them. The germline gives CDR1 MDHEN, CDR2 SYDVKM. CDR3 length equals 15 residues. The CDR3 DNA reads TGTGCCAGCGTAGCCCGGGACATCTACACAGATACGCAGTATTTT. Protein: CASVARDIYTDTQYF. The full variable domain, its missing parts supplied by reference TRBV28 and TRBJ2-3, is DVKVTQSSRYLVKRTGEKVFLECVQDMDHENMFWYRQDPGLGLRLIYFSYDVKMKEKGDIPEGYSVSREKKERFSLILESASTNQTSMYLCASVARDIYTDTQYFGPGTRLTVL.

The chain employs TRBV7-9 and TRBJ2-1; D unclear. Germline CDR1 SEHNR, CDR2 FQNEAQ (reference sequence). CDR3 size: 19 residues. The V end lost 1 base, the J end lost 5 bases, and 24 bases lay between the germline ends. The DNA of the CDR3 is TGTGCCAGCAGCTTAGGGTCCCTCGTGGCTACCAAGTGGAACAATGAGCAGTTCTTC. Protein: CASSLGSLVATKWNNEQFF.

The chain links TRBV7-9 to TRBJ1-1; weak D call: TRBD1 (5 bases). V was trimmed by 1 base and J by 11 bases, leaving 20 bases between them. The germline V gene has CDR1 SEHNR and CDR2 FQNEAQ (reference sequence). The CDR3 contains 15 residues. Here the CDR3 reads CASSLESDTPGWAFF. In nucleotides, the CDR3 is TGTGCCAGCAGCTTAGAATCGGACACGCCCGGCTGGGCTTTCTTT.

The V call is TRBV28, the J call TRBJ2-7, with D possibly matching TRBD1 (6 bases). The germline V and J ends were trimmed by 6 bases and 2 bases, with 17 bases remaining between them. Germline values: CDR1 MDHEN, CDR2 SYDVKM. This CDR3 contains 15 residues. CDR3 DNA sequence: TGTGCCAGCAGAACTATACAGGGTTCGCCCTACGAGCAGTACTTC. Its translation is CASRTIQGSPYEQYF.

The chain links TRBV27 to TRBJ2-5, with 13 bases fitting TRBD2. The ends lost 3 bases at V and 9 bases at J; junction bases unmatched: 1. The CDR3 is 13 residues long. Germline V gene sequence: CDR1 MNHEY, CDR2 SMNVEV (reference sequence). The chain's CDR3 is CASSLTSGRSQYF. In DNA form, the CDR3 reads TGTGCCAGCAGTTTGACTAGCGGGAGGTCCCAGTACTTC.

This sequence joins TRBV19 and TRBJ1-3; D remains ambiguous. Trimming took 7 bases from V and 0 from J, leaving 13 bases between them. This CDR3 is built from 15 residues. Germline V gene sequence: CDR1 LNHDA, CDR2 SQIVND (reference sequence). The DNA for the CDR3 is TGTGCCAGTATGGTCTCTGCGAGCTCTGGAAACACCATATATTTT. This sequence encodes CASMVSASSGNTIYF.

This rearrangement joins TRBV5-1 to TRBJ1-5; 11 bases line up with TRBD1. Losses at the gene ends were 3 bases for V and 6 bases for J; bases not matched to a gene: 5. The germline gives CDR1 SGHRS, CDR2 YFSETQ. CDR3 length: 15 residues. The CDR3 spells CASSSGTGGRQPQHF. Written as DNA, the CDR3 is TGCGCCAGCAGCTCTGGGACAGGGGGGCGTCAGCCCCAGCATTTT.

Worth noting for this clone: This sample includes further DNA sequences coding for the same CDR3. The genes are TRBV7-9 and TRBJ2-5; D not certain. This CDR3 region has 13 residues. Trimming took off 5 bases at V and 0 bases at J, with 7 bases between the two ends. The germline V gene encodes CDR1 SEHNR and CDR2 FQNEAQ (reference sequence). CDR3 residues: CASSGRYQETQYF. CDR3 in DNA: TGTGCCAGCAGCGGCAGGTACCAAGAGACCCAGTACTTC.

J is TRBJ1-4 and V is TRBV9, with D maybe TRBD1 (5 bases). The V end lost 5 bases, the J end lost 6 bases, and 14 bases lay between the germline ends. The CDR3 extends over 14 amino acids. Germline assignment: CDR1 SGDLS and CDR2 YYNGEE. In DNA, the CDR3 is TGTGCCAGCAGTACAGGTAATAGAGATGAAAAACTGTTTTTT. It specifies CASSTGNRDEKLFF.

This chain links TRBV28 with TRBJ1-4, with 8 bases lining up with TRBD1. Unmatched junction bases numbered 9, after V lost 3 bases and J lost 3 bases. The CDR3 is 17 amino acids. Germline-derived CDR1 and CDR2 are MDHEN and SYDVKM. CDR3 nucleotide sequence: TGTGCCAGCAGTTTTTCACAGGGGGGGGACCCTAATGAAAAACTGTTTTTT. Translating it yields CASSFSQGGDPNEKLFF.

This sequence joins TRBV6-5 and TRBJ1-2; 7 bases fit TRBD1. The J segment lost 5 bases and the V segment lost 2 bases, leaving 5 bases of the junction unmatched. Germline-derived CDR1 and CDR2 are MNHEY and SVGAGI. This CDR3 region has 14 residues. CDR3 amino acids: CASSYQGQLYGYTF. For the CDR3, the DNA is TGTGCCAGCAGTTACCAGGGACAGCTTTATGGCTACACCTTC.

The chain is built from TRBV5-1 and TRBJ2-7; D call uncertain. The germline V gene has CDR1 SGHRS and CDR2 YFSETQ. V lost 1 base, J lost 3 bases, and 11 bases lay in between. The CDR3 has 14 amino acids. The DNA of the CDR3 is TGCGCCAGCAGCTTGCATGGCAGCTACTACGAGCAGTACTTC. It yields the protein CASSLHGSYYEQYF.

The chain employs TRBV12-5 and TRBJ2-1; D unresolved. The V end was cut by 3 bases, the J end by 3 bases, with 18 bases between. This CDR3 has 17 amino acids. Germline CDR1 reads LGHNT; CDR2 reads FRNRAP. In DNA, the CDR3 is TGTGCTAGTGGTTTTGCAAACCCCCTGGGGTACTACAATGAGCAGTTCTTC. Its protein product is CASGFANPLGYYNEQFF.

V usage is TRBV7-9 and J usage is TRBJ2-3, with TRBD2 matching 8 bases. The V gene's germline CDR1 is SEHNR and CDR2 FQNEAQ (reference sequence). The trim removed 5 bases at V and 4 bases at J, leaving 8 bases unmatched. The CDR3 is made up of 15 amino acids. The DNA for the CDR3 is TGTGCCAGCAGCACGAACGCGGGAGGCGCAGATACGCAGTATTTT. This gives the protein CASSTNAGGADTQYF.

J is TRBJ2-3 and V is TRBV27; D might be TRBD1 (6 bases). CDR3 size: 15 residues. V gave up 2 bases and J gave up 4 bases, with 13 bases separating them. Per the germline V gene, CDR1 is MNHEY and CDR2 is SMNVEV (reference sequence). This CDR3 reads CASSLLIGGSDTQYF. The CDR3 DNA is TGTGCCAGCAGTTTACTTATAGGGGGATCAGATACGCAGTATTTT.

The V and J genes are TRBV2 and TRBJ2-1; 7 bases match TRBD1. Germline loops: CDR1 SNHLY, CDR2 FYNNEI. There are 13 residues in the CDR3. Trimming removed 2 bases from V and 14 bases from J; junction bases left unmatched: 9. Here the CDR3 DNA reads TGTGCCAGCAGTGAAAAGAGGACAGGAGAAAAGTTCTTC. Translating it yields CASSEKRTGEKFF. Complete variable domain (other parts from reference TRBV2 and TRBJ2-1): EPEVTQTPSHQVTQMGQEVILRCVPISNHLYFYWYRQILGQKVEFLVSFYNNEISEKSEIFDDQFSVERPDGSNFTLKIRSTKLEDSAMYFCASSEKRTGEKFFGPGTRLTVL.